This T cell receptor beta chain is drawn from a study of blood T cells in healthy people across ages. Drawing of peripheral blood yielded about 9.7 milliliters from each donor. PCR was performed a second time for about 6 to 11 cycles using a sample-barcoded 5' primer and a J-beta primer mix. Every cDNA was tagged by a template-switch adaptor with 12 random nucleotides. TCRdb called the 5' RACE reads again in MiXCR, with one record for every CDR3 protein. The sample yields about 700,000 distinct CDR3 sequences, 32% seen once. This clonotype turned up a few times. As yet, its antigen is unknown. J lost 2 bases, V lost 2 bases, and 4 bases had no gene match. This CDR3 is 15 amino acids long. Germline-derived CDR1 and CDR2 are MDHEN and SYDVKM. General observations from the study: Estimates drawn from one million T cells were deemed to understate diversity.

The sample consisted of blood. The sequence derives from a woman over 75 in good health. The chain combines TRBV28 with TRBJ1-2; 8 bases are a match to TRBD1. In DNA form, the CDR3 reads TGTGCCAGCAGTTTAGGGACAGGTTTAAACTATGGCTACACCTTC. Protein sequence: CASSLGTGLNYGYTF.